This TCR beta chain was sequenced during a study of cytomegalovirus exposure and HLA in healthy donors (TCRdb year 2017). General notes on the study: An earlier analysis of about 560 of the donors reported about 260 Gb of sequence data and 90 million to 120 million unique TCR beta sequences obtained from 180 million or so T cells. An early release covering approximately 600 HLA-typed donors comprised approximately 300 gigabases of sequencing data and roughly 86 million unique TCR sequences. Of the roughly 400 genotyped donors, more than 75% were placed in the genetic ancestry cluster associated with self-reported Caucasian donors. The aim of the study was to test whether cataloging public T cell receptors could identify signatures of past pathogen exposure. The T cell repertoires of 666 subjects were profiled by immunosequencing and related to cytomegalovirus serostatus. Along with the roughly 700-subject first cohort, a separate validation cohort of over a hundred different subjects was used. High-throughput TCR immunosequencing, statistical association of individual TCRs with disease status, and machine learning were combined to predict cytomegalovirus infection status. A later analysis re-examined previously published TCR beta repertoires from around 670 donors and added high-resolution HLA genotyping to investigate patterns of TCR occurrence. Rather than using new phenotypic data, the later analysis identified candidate immune exposures from TCR beta sequences and from how often those sequences occurred across donors. An earlier analysis of roughly 580 of the donors used high-throughput TCR beta sequencing to judge whether each TCR beta V gene segment behaved as functional or pseudogenic. Alongside the repertoire data, information on donor age, sex, ethnicity and CMV serostatus was compiled. A later genetic analysis used genome-wide SNP genotypes for about 60% of the roughly 670 donors, treating that subset as a discovery cohort. All discovery cohort repertoires had been generated on a single sequencing platform. Class I and class II HLA loci were covered by the typing at four-digit resolution. Typing coverage differed by locus: A, B, C, DRB1 and DQB1 were typed in about 629-630 donors, DQA1 in roughly 500, DPA1 in approximately 600, and DPB1 in about 450. Because of strong linkage in the cohort, roughly five DR-DQ haplotypes were treated as single units for association and clustering. Among around 400 genotyped donors of the cohort, an average of approximately 240,000 unique TCR beta nucleotide sequences were sequenced per donor, around 20% of them non-productive. Study-wide findings and limitations: A further reported finding was that TCR beta sequences accurately predicted the HLA-A and HLA-B alleles for most subjects in the first cohort. In vitro tests confirmed that a few of the cytomegalovirus-associated TCR beta chains recognize cytomegalovirus antigens. In a later genetic analysis, a missense DCLRE1C variant was associated with V-gene and J-gene trimming of TCR beta chains, and the association was replicated in an independent cohort. Because the 87-base-pair reads could not distinguish some IMGT-functional V segments, including TRBV6-2 and TRBV6-3, those segments were excluded. According to the authors, the approach could potentially be generalized to other disease states and immunological phenotypes. Across donors, most TCR sequences were observed very rarely, whereas some public TCRs were present in many individuals. In a later analysis, several top co-occurrence clusters were reported to appear linked to parvovirus B19, influenza, CMV and Epstein-Barr virus. Only TCR beta chains were sequenced in this cohort, and the absence of alpha or paired-chain data limited detectable features. An earlier analysis of around 600 of the donors showed that most TCR beta V segments appeared in productive rearrangements either about 90% or about 30% of the time, which broadly matched IMGT annotations. Specific HLA alleles were associated with 15,000 to 20,000 TCR beta sequences at a false discovery rate of 0.05 in a later analysis. A cluster of highly shared sequence variants was judged likely to represent a technical artifact of the sequencing pipeline. Correlated functional status among segregating V segments might be attributable to linkage disequilibrium, but an unknown experimental factor could not be ruled out. In a later analysis, the rate of TCR association differed among HLA loci, with DRB1 alleles having the most associated TCRs and HLA-C alleles having the fewest. A later genetic analysis reported fewer N-insertions in productive TCRs among donors in an Asian-associated ancestry cluster than the roughly 650-donor mean. The classifier was reported to diagnose cytomegalovirus status with high specificity and sensitivity in both the original and validation cohorts. The study gave a list of 150 to 200 TCR beta chains associated with cytomegalovirus. Roughly uniform sequencing depth across donors was assumed in presence/absence analyses, although this assumption may not hold. A later analysis found that most CMV-associated TCR beta chains appeared HLA-restricted, with HLA associations seemingly driven largely by CMV exposure. A later analysis found that HLA-associated TCR beta chains were more clonally expanded and had lower generation probabilities than equally common non-associated chains. Seventeen rarely observed V segments, including chromosome 9 orphons, were excluded from the earlier analysis of 550 to 700 of the donors because counts were too low. HLA typing was unavailable for some donors at each locus, so association tests used only the typed subset. When HLA alleles, especially DR and DQ, strongly co-occurred, TCR associations were difficult to assign to individual alleles. Immune exposure information for the cohort was limited to CMV serostatus.

About this clone: Its antigen has not been determined. Base-call qualities are not available, and no considerably larger clone is one nucleotide away.

V is pared back by 4 bases and J by 5 bases, with 7 bases lying between the germline termini. The CDR3 goes from the cysteine to the phenylalanine over 13 residues. Just CDR3 DNA is preserved here, 39 bases in frame from base 1. The germline V gene encodes CDR1 SGHKS and CDR2 YYEKEE (reference sequence). The cohort consisted of approximately 670 healthy bone marrow donors. At the time of sampling, every cohort member was nominally healthy, though immune exposures that went unrecorded were likely present. The donor tested CMV seronegative and was one of the 352 seronegative cohort members. Each donor provided a peripheral blood sample, and peripheral blood mononuclear cells were used for TCR beta sequencing. Genomic DNA extraction from the blood cell samples was performed with the Qiagen DNeasy Blood Extraction Kit. The library was made by the immunoSEQ multiplex PCR assay. The multiplex PCR relied on a mix of 60 forward primers for TCR Vbeta segments and 13 reverse primers for TCR Jbeta segments. Amplification of the CDR3 region of rearranged TCR beta genes was performed with a multiplex PCR assay on genomic DNA. The amplified TCR beta libraries were sequenced on the Illumina HiSeq System as 87-base-pair reads. Concerning the study's data processing: A later analysis tallied 75 million to 95 million unique TCR beta chains across the 660 or so repertoires, and about 12 million of those chains were shared by two or more donors. Raw reads were error-corrected and collapsed into unique sequences with a nearest-neighbor algorithm that merged closely related sequences to remove PCR and sequencing errors. V, D and J gene segments were assigned by aligning CDR3 sequences to IMGT reference sequences. For a sequence to be retained, a match of at least six nucleotides to both a V gene segment and a J gene segment was required. Rearrangements were classified as productive when the CDR3 lacked stop codons and remained in frame with V and J, and all other rearrangements were classified as non-productive. CDR3 was defined according to IMGT convention as the region running from the second conserved V-encoded cysteine to the conserved J-encoded phenylalanine. Sequences without an unambiguous match to a single V gene segment were excluded from the earlier analysis of a few hundred of the donors. In an earlier analysis of some 590 of the donors, V segments were called functional above 56.7% productive rearrangements and were called segregating when the between-donor standard deviation exceeded 5%. A statistical classification framework was built for diagnosing cytomegalovirus status from the catalog of TCR beta chain sequences. In a later analysis, V and J genes were assigned by comparing TCR nucleotide sequences against IMGT/GENE-DB human TR gene sequences. Using the TCRdist pipeline, a later analysis assigned CDR3 sequences along with most-parsimonious VDJ recombination scenarios. A later analysis defined each TCR beta chain by its CDR3 amino acid sequence plus V-gene family, and excluded reads lacking a unique V-gene family. To address suspected cross-contamination and a sequencing artifact, a later analysis removed approximately 590 highly shared, low-generation-probability nucleotide sequences. A later analysis calculated a clonal expansion index for each public chain from normalized within-repertoire ranks of inferred template counts. In a later analysis, generation probabilities were computed with a VDJ recombination model fitted to out-of-frame rearrangements, and the resulting probabilities were checked against IGoR. In a later analysis, TCR-TCR, TCR-HLA and TCR-CMV co-occurrence was scored with hypergeometric tests, and a repertoire-size bias correction was applied to TCR pairs. In a later analysis, false discovery rates were estimated by permuting HLA or CMV assignments 20 times. In a later analysis, co-occurring TCRs were grouped using DBSCAN, and TCRdist sequence similarity was added for clustering within HLA-allele-positive subsets. Co-occurrence clustering excluded repertoires with fewer than 30,000 or more than 120,000 public chains, plus five with anomalous nucleotide sharing. TCRdb took over this immuneACCESS table, retaining in-frame rearrangements with V and J assigned. Such tables are incomplete; in checked studies, under half of the missing clones stem from an unresolved V gene, and the remainder is unexplained. The V and J calls and the clone size are those of that table, but D and trimming were determined from the DNA. For this sample there are about 160,000 clones; 70% to 90% appear just once. The top ten clones comprise nearly 2% of the sample.

The sample comprised PBMCs. The chain employs TRBV5-5 and TRBJ2-6; the D gene remains uncertain. The origin of this receptor is a young woman in good health and CMV-seronegative. At the DNA level, the sequence is TGTGCCAGCAGCCTCGAGTGGGCCAACGTCCTGACTTTC. Its translation reads: CASSLEWANVLTF.